Listed below are T cell receptor beta chains from one sample, sequenced in a study of blood T cell repertoires in COVID-19. The assay was immunoSEQ multiplex PCR, and TCRdb's table has in-frame clones only and misses some. The repertoire includes about 160,000 clones, approximately 80% of them detected once, and around 7% sits in the top ten. Sequencing used peripheral blood. Source of these receptors: a woman aged 40 to 50 with COVID-19, enrolled during active disease. CDR3s include the opening cysteine and the closing phenylalanine or tryptophan. The D gene is left open where the match is weak. Clone size appears in some rows only: once, few, many, or a class for an expanded clone.

TRBD1,TRBJ1-3,TRBV5-4,few,TGTGCCAGCAGCTTGTACGGGACAGGGGTACCTGGAAACACCATATATTTT,CASSLYGTGVPGNTIYF
TRBD1,TRBJ2-4,TRBV7-9,-,TGTGCCAGCAGCCCGAGAGACAGGGTCGGGAACATTCAGTACTTC,CASSPRDRVGNIQYF
TRBD2,TRBJ2-6,TRBV5-4,once,TGTGCCAGCAGCGGGGCCGGGACTAGCAAGGCCAACGTCCTGACTTTC,CASSGAGTSKANVLTF
-,TRBJ1-1,TRBV19,few,TGTGCCAGTAGTCCACAGGTGATGGGCACTGAAGCTTTCTTT,CASSPQVMGTEAFF
TRBD2,TRBJ2-7,TRBV7-9,-,TGTGCCAGCAGCTTAACCGGGACTAGCAACGAGCAGTACTTC,CASSLTGTSNEQYF
-,TRBJ2-1,TRBV7-8,-,TGTGCCAGCAGCCAGGACGGGAGCTCCTACAATGAGCAGTTCTTC,CASSQDGSSYNEQFF
TRBD1,TRBJ2-4,TRBV2,-,TGTGCCAGCAGCCGGGACAGGGTGTCCAAAAACATTCAGTACTTC,CASSRDRVSKNIQYF
-,TRBJ1-2,TRBV5-6,-,TGTGCCAGCCGCCCAACAATGACAGCCGACTATGGCTACACCTTC,CASRPTMTADYGYTF
TRBD2,TRBJ2-7,TRBV7-9,-,TGTGCCAGCAGCTTGGGGACTAGACCCTACGAGCAGTACTTC,CASSLGTRPYEQYF
-,TRBJ2-5,TRBV7-8,-,TGTGCCAGCAGCCACGACCAGGGAAAAGAGACCCAGTACTTC,CASSHDQGKETQYF
TRBD2,TRBJ2-7,TRBV28,-,TGTGCCAGCAGCCACCCGGGGCGGGGGACCTACGAGCAGTACTTC,CASSHPGRGTYEQYF
-,TRBJ2-7,TRBV14,-,TGTGCCAGCAGCCCGGGACTCCCTGGTCGGGAGCAGTACTTC,CASSPGLPGREQYF
TRBD1,TRBJ2-1,TRBV27,few,TGTGCCAGCAGTTTATCTCGGACAGGGGTTTACAATGAGCAGTTCTTC,CASSLSRTGVYNEQFF
TRBD2,TRBJ2-3,TRBV7-6,once,TGTGCCAGCAGCATGGGCGGGGGAGGTGCAGATACGCAGTATTTT,CASSMGGGGADTQYF
TRBD2,TRBJ2-3,TRBV28,-,TGTGCCAGCAGGGGACTAGCGGGAGCGTTAGATACGCAGTATTTT,CASRGLAGALDTQYF
TRBD2,TRBJ2-7,TRBV5-8,-,TGTGCCAGCAGCATACTAGCGGTGTCCTACGAGCAGTACTTC,CASSILAVSYEQYF
TRBD2,TRBJ2-5,TRBV7-9,-,TGTGCCAGCAGCTTGGACACTAGCGGGAGGGCAGAGACCCAGTACTTC,CASSLDTSGRAETQYF
-,TRBJ1-4,TRBV2,-,TGTGCCAGCAGCCCACAGGGTCGGTATGAAAAACTGTTTTTT,CASSPQGRYEKLFF
TRBD2,TRBJ2-1,TRBV5-5,-,TGTGCCAGCAGCCCTATTTCCGGACTAGCGGGAGGATTTTCCTACAATGAGCAGTTCTTC,CASSPISGLAGGFSYNEQFF
-,TRBJ1-1,TRBV5-8,-,TGTGCCAGCGGGACAAACACTGAAGCTTTCTTT,CASGTNTEAFF
-,TRBJ2-3,TRBV7-3,-,TGTGCCAGCAGCCCCTCCCCCTCGGGTACGCAGTATTTT,CASSPSPSGTQYF
TRBD2,TRBJ2-1,TRBV29-1,-,TGCAGCGTTGTCCAATTAGGCGGGAGCAGCGATGAGCAGTTCTTC,CSVVQLGGSSDEQFF